The clone carrying this T cell receptor (beta chain) counts as medium-sized. The target antigen is unknown. This CDR3 spans 14 amino acids. The V and J ends lost 6 bases and 3 bases respectively, with 17 bases between them. From germline, CDR1 is SQVTM and CDR2 ANQGSEA. TRB rearrangements spanning V, D and J were amplified using mixed TRB-A/B primers. TCRdb called the multiplex PCR reads again in MiXCR, with one record for every CDR3 protein. Here the sample spans about 9,200 distinct CDR3 sequences, about 34% being singletons. The template was genomic DNA from peripheral blood, not RNA. The entry originates in a study of T cell repertoires in aging, cancer and after chemotherapy. Study context: Six age groups, ranging from 30 or younger to 70 or older, included the donors. The whole study produced a dataset of approximately 10 million TCR reads. Study conclusions and caveats: Healthy donors lost TCR diversity with age mainly through richness, cancer patients through richness and evenness.

The sample comprised blood. This chain joins TRBV29-1 and TRBJ1-2, with D perhaps TRBD1 (5 bases). The sequence came from a human donor in good health. CDR3 DNA sequence: TGCAGCGTAACACAGACGGGGGGAGACTATGGCTACACCTTC. It yields the protein CSVTQTGGDYGYTF.